The present T cell receptor beta chain was sequenced within a study of CD8+CD57+ T cells in acquired aplastic anemia. At the level of the study: Recorded DNA amounts for sorted CD4+ and CD8+ cells had an average of approximately 3 ug.

TCR beta VDJ and CDR3 profiling used genomic DNA as template. A single record per CDR3 protein comes from TCRdb applying MiXCR to the reads. The sample has approximately 180,000 distinct CDR3 sequences, 50% to 65% seen once; the top ten hold about two fifths. Patients included in sequencing had previously demonstrated CD8+CD57+ cell expansion by flow cytometry. The germline V gene has CDR1 KGHDR and CDR2 SFDVKD. Deletions cut 2 bases from V and 4 bases from J, with 20 bases between. The CDR3 loop spans 18 amino acids. Sequencing input: sorted CD4+, CD8+, or CD8+CD57+ T cells (not recorded which) from PBMCs. This sequence was found in a human donor with aplastic anemia. The chain is built from TRBV24-1 and TRBJ2-1, with D perhaps matching TRBD1 or TRBD2 (5 bases each). The DNA of the CDR3 is TGTGCCACCAGTGATTCATCGTCAGCTCCGGGACCTTACAATGAGCAGTTCTTC. Translated: CATSDSSSAPGPYNEQFF.